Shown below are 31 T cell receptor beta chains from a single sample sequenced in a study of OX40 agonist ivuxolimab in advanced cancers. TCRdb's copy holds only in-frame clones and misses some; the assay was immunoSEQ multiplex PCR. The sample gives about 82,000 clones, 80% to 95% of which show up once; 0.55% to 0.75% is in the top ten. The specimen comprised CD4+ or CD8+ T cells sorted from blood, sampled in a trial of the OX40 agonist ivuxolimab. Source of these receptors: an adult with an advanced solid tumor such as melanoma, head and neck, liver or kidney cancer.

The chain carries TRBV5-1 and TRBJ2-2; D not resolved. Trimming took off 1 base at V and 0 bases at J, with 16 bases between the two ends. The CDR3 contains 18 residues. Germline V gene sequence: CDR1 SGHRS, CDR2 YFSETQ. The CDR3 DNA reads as TGCGCCAGCAGCTTGTCCGTCTTGGCACAGACGAACACCGGGGAGCTGTTTTTT. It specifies CASSLSVLAQTNTGELFF.

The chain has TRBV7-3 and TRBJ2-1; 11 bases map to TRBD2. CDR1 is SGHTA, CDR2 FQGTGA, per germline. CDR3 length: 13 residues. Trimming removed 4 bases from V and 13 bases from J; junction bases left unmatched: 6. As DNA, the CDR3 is TGTGCCAGCAGCTCTAGCGGGGGGCGCGACCAGTTCTTC. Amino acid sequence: CASSSSGGRDQFF. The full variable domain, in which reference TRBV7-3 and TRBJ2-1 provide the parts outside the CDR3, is GAGVSQTPSNKVTEKGKYVELRCDPISGHTALYWYRQSLGQGPEFLIYFQGTGAADDSGLPNDRFFAVRPEGSVSTLKIQRTERGDSAVYLCASSSSGGRDQFFGPGTRLTVL.

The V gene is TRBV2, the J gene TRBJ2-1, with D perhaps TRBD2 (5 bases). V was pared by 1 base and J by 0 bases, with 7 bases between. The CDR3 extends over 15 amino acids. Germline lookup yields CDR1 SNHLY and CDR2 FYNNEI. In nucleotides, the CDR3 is TGTGCCAGCAGTGAAGGGACTGTCTCCTACAATGAGCAGTTCTTC. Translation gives CASSEGTVSYNEQFF.

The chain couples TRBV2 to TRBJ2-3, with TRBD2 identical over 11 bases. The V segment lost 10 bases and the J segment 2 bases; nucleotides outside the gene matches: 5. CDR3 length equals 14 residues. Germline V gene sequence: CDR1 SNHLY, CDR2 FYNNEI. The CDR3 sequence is CAIRLAGSTDTQYF. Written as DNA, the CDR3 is TGTGCCATCAGACTAGCGGGATCCACAGATACGCAGTATTTT.

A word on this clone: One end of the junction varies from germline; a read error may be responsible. DNA of the CDR3: TGTGCTAGCAGCTTAGCAGGGTTCGGCTACACCTTC. Translating gives CASSLAGFGYTF. This rearrangement joins TRBV7-7 to TRBJ1-2; possibly TRBD1 for D (5 bases). The CDR3 spans 12 residues. From germline, CDR1 is SSHAT and CDR2 FNYEAQ (reference sequence).

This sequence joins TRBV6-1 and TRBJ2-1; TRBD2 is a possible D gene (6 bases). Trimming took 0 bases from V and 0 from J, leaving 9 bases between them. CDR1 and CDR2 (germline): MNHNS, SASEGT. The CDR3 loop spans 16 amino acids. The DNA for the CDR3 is TGTGCCAGCAGTGAAGCAGGAGGGAGCTCCTACAATGAGCAGTTCTTC. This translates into CASSEAGGSSYNEQFF.

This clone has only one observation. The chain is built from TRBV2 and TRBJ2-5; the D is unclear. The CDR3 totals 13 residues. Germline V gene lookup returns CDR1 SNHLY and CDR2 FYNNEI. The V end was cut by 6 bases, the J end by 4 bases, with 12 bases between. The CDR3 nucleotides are TGTGCCAGCAGATGGCAGGCCGGAGAGACCCAGTACTTC. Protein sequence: CASRWQAGETQYF.

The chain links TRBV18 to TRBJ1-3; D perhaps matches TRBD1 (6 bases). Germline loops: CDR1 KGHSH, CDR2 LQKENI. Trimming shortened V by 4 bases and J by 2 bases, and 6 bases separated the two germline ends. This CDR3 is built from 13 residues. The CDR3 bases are TGTGCCAGCTCACAGGGGGCTGGAAACACCATATATTTT. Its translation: CASSQGAGNTIYF.

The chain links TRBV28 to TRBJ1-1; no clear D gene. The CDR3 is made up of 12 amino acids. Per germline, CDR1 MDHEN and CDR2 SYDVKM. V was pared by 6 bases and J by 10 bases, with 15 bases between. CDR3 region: CASSSGPEGAFF. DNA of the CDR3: TGTGCCAGCAGCTCCGGGCCCGAGGGAGCTTTCTTT.

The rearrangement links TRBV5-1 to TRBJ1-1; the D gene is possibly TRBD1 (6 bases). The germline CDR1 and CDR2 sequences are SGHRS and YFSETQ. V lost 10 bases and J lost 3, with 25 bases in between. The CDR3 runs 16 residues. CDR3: CAGLPGQPNEDTEAFF. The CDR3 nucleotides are TGCGCCGGACTTCCGGGACAACCTAATGAAGACACTGAAGCTTTCTTT. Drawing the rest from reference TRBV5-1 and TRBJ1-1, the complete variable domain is KAGVTQTPRYLIKTRGQQVTLSCSPISGHRSVSWYQQTPGQGLQFLFEYFSETQRNKGNFPGRFSGRQFSNSRSEMNVSTLELGDSALYLCAGLPGQPNEDTEAFFGQGTRLTVV.

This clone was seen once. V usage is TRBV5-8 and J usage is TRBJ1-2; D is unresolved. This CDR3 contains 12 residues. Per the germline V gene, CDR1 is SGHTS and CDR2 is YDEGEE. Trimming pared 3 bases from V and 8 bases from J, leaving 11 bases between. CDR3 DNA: TGTGCCAGCAGCTACTACACCGCCGGCTACACCTTC. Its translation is CASSYYTAGYTF.

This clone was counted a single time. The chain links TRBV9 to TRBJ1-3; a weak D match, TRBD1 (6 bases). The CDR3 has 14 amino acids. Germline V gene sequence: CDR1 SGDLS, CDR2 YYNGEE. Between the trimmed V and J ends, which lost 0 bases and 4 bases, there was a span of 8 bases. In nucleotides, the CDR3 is TGTGCCAGCAGCGTAGCCACAGGGGGAAACACCATATATTTT. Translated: CASSVATGGNTIYF.

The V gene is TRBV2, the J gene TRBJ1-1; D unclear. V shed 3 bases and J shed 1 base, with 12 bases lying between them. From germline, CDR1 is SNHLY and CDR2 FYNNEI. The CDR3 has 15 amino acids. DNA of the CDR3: TGTGCCAGCAGTGAGTTGGAGTGGGCGAACACTGAAGCTTTCTTT. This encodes CASSELEWANTEAFF.

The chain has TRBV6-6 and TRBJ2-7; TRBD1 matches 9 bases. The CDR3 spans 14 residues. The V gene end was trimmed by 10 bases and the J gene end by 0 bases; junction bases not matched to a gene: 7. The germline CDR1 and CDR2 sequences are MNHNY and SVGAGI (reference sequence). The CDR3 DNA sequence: TGTGCCATCCAACCGGGACAGGGCTCCTACGAGCAGTACTTC. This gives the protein CAIQPGQGSYEQYF.

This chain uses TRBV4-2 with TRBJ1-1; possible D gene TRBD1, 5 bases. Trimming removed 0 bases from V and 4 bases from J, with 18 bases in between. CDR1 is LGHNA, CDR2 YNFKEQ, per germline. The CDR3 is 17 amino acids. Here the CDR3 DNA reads TGTGCCAGCAGCCAAGATATGGGAGGGGCCAGGCGCACTGAAGCTTTCTTT. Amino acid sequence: CASSQDMGGARRTEAFF.

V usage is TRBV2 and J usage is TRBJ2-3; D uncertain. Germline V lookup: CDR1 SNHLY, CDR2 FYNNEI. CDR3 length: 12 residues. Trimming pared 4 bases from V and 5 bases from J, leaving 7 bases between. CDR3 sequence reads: CASSVQLDTQYF. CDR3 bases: TGTGCCAGCAGTGTTCAACTAGATACGCAGTATTTT.

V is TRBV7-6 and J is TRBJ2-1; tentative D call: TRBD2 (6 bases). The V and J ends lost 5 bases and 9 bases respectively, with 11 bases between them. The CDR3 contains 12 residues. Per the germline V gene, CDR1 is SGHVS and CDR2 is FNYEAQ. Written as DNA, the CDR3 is TGTGCCAGCAGCGCCGCGGGGTTTGAGCAGTTCTTC. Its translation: CASSAAGFEQFF.

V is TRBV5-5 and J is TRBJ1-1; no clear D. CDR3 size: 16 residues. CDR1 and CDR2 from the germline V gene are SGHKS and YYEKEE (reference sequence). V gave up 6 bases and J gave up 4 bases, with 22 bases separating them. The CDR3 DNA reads TGTGCCAGCATCCTGCACCGGGGATTCGGGATCACTGAAGCTTTCTTT. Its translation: CASILHRGFGITEAFF. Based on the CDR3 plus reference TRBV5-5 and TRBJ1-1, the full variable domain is DAGVTQSPTHLIKTRGQQVTLRCSPISGHKSVSWYQQVLGQGPQFIFQYYEKEERGRGNFPDRFSARQFPNYSSELNVNALLLGDSALYLCASILHRGFGITEAFFGQGTRLTVV.

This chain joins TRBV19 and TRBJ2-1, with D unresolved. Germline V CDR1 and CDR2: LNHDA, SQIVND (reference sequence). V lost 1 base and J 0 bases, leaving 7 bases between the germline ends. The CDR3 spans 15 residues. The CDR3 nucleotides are TGTGCCAGTAGTATAGGGGTAAGCTCCTACAATGAGCAGTTCTTC. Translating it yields CASSIGVSSYNEQFF.

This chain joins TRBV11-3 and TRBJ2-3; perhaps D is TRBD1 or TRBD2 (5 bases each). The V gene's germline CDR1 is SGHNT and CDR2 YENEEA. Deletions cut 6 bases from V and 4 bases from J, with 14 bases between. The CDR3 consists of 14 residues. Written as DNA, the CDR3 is TGTGCCAGCAGACTGAGGGACCGCCCAGATACGCAGTATTTT. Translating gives CASRLRDRPDTQYF.

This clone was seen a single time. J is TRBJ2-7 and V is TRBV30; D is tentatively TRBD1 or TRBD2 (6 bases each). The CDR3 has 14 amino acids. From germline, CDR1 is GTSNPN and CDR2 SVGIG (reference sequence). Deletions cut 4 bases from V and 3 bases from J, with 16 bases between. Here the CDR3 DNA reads TGTGCCTGGAAGATGGGGGGCCCCATCTACGAGCAGTACTTC. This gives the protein CAWKMGGPIYEQYF. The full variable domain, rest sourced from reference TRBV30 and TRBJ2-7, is SQTIHQWPATLVQPVGSPLSLECTVEGTSNPNLYWYRQAAGRGLQLLFYSVGIGQISSEVPQNLSASRPQDRQFILSSKKLLLSDSGFYLCAWKMGGPIYEQYFGPGTRLTVT.

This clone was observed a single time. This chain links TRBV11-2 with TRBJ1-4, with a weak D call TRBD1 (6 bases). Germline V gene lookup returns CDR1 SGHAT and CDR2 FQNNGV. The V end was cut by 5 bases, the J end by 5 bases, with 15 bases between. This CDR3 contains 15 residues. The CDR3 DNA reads TGTGCCAGCAGCGGGAACAGGGTGGCAAATGAAAAACTGTTTTTT. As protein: CASSGNRVANEKLFF.

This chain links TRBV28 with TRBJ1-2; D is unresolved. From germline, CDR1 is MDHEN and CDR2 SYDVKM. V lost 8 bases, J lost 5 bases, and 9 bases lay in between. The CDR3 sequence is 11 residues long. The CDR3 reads CASGGRYGYTF. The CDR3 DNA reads TGTGCCAGCGGTGGGAGGTATGGCTACACCTTC.

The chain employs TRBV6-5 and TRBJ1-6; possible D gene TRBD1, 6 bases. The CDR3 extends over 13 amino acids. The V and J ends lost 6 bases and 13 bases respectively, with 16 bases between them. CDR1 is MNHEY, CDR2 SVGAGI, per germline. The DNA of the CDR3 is TGTGCCAGCAGACCTGGACAGTTGTCCCCCCTCCACTTT. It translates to CASRPGQLSPLHF.

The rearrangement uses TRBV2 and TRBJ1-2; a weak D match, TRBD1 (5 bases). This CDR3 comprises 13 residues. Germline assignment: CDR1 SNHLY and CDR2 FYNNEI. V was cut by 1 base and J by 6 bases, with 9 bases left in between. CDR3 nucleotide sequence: TGTGCCAGCAGTGAAGGGACAATAAATGGCTACACCTTC. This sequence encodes CASSEGTINGYTF.

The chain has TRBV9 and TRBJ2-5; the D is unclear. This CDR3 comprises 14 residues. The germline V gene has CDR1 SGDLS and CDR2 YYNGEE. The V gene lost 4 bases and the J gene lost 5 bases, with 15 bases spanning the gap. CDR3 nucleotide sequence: TGTGCCAGCAGCCCCCAGGCCACGACGGAGACCCAGTACTTC. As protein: CASSPQATTETQYF.

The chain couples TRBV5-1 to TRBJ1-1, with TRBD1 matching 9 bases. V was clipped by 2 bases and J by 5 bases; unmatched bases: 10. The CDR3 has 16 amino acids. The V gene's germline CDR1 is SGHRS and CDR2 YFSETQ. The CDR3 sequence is CASSFGQGKRETEAFF. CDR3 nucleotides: TGCGCCAGCAGCTTTGGACAGGGGAAGAGGGAAACTGAAGCTTTCTTT.

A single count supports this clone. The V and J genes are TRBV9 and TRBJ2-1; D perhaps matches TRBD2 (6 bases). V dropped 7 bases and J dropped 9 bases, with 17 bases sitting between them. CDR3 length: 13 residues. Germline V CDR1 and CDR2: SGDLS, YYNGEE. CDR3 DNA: TGTGCCAGCGGGCGGGACCCAACATTTGAGCAGTTCTTC. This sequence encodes CASGRDPTFEQFF.

DNA of the CDR3: TGTGCCAGCAGTGAATGGCACGGTGAAGCTTTCTTT. Translated: CASSEWHGEAFF. The chain couples TRBV2 to TRBJ1-1; D remains unclear. Trimming removed 2 bases from V and 7 bases from J, with 8 bases in between. Germline loops: CDR1 SNHLY, CDR2 FYNNEI. This CDR3 is built from 12 residues.

The CDR3 DNA reads as TGTGCCACCGGGAGGGATGGCTACACCTTC. Translating gives CATGRDGYTF. This chain joins TRBV10-3 and TRBJ1-2; D unclear. Germline CDR1 ENHRY, CDR2 SYGVKD. This CDR3 spans 10 amino acids. Trimming pared 10 bases from V and 6 bases from J, leaving 9 bases between.

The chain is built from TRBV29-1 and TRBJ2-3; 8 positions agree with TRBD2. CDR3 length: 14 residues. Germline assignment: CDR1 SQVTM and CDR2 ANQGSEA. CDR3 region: CSAGGGSGADTQYF. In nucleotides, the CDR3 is TGCAGTGCGGGGGGCGGGAGTGGCGCAGATACGCAGTATTTT.